This section outlines one T cell receptor beta chain sequence together with its context. What it binds is unknown. Data came from immunoSEQ multiplex PCR; TCRdb stores just in-frame clones and leaves some out. The sample holds about 1.1 million clones; roughly 80% are singletons and the top ten take 0.85% to 1%. The sample belongs to a study of shared clonotypes between healthy human individuals. Study-level information: CD4 naive and CD4 memory each took three plates per donor, while CD8 naive took two and CD8 memory one. Study conclusions and caveats: Naive subsets generally exceeded memory subsets in estimated richness. Of the naive CD4 clonotypes, approximately 5% were shared across several donors. Having only a few donors restricted how much genetic and exposure-history diversity was captured.

Trimming left V 5 bases short and J 4 bases short, with 14 bases between. Germline V gene lookup returns CDR1 GTSNPN and CDR2 SVGIG (reference sequence). The CDR3 covers 13 residues. The rearrangement links TRBV30 to TRBJ1-2; D is ambiguous. The sequence came from a man aged 18-30 years in good health. Some clones in this sample may be carry-over from other donors' samples. Input material: memory CD4+ T cells from PBMCs. As for subset: CD45RA-negative fraction. The CDR3 bases are TGTGCCTGGGCGGAGGGTAGTCCCTATGGCTACACCTTC. Translation gives CAWAEGSPYGYTF.